Listed below are T cell receptor beta chains from one sample, sequenced in a study of cytomegalovirus exposure and HLA in healthy donors. This table comes from immunoSEQ multiplex PCR, and its TCRdb copy is limited to in-frame clones, with some not included. The data hold more than 80,000 clones, with more than 60% observed a single time. The specimen was PBMCs. The receptors here all came from a man aged 35 to 55 in good health and CMV-seronegative. Each CDR3 is given with its conserved first and last residue. The D gene is left open where the match is weak.

v_gene,j_gene,d_gene,CDR3nt,CDR3aa
TRBV9,TRBJ2-3,TRBD1,TGTGCCAGCAGCTCGAGGCGGGACAGGGAGTCAGATACGCAGTATTTT,CASSSRRDRESDTQYF
TRBV7-9,TRBJ2-5,TRBD1,TGTGCCAGCACCCAACTTGGGACAGGGGGCCCTGAGACCCAGTACTTC,CASTQLGTGGPETQYF
TRBV19,TRBJ2-5,TRBD1,TGTGCCAGTTCCAGGGGGAACTCGCAAGAGACCCAGTACTTC,CASSRGNSQETQYF
TRBV2,TRBJ2-7,TRBD1,TGTGCCAGCAGTGAAGGTCCCGGGACAGGGGGCGACGAGCAGTACTTC,CASSEGPGTGGDEQYF
TRBV4-1,TRBJ1-1,.,TGCGCCAGCAGCCCTGGACTCCCGGACACTGAAGCTTTCTTT,CASSPGLPDTEAFF
TRBV6-5,TRBJ2-2,TRBD2,TGTGCCAGCAGTTTTGCGGGACTAGTAGAATCCGGGGAGCTGTTTTTT,CASSFAGLVESGELFF
TRBV7-9,TRBJ1-5,TRBD1,TGTGCCAGCAGCCAGGACAGGGTCGGTAGCAATCAGCCCCAGCATTTT,CASSQDRVGSNQPQHF
TRBV5-4,TRBJ1-4,TRBD1,TGTGCCAGCAGCTTGGGACAGGGCCTTCATAATGAAAAACTGTTTTTT,CASSLGQGLHNEKLFF
TRBV6-6,TRBJ2-5,TRBD1,TGTGCCAGCCGCCTTAACGACAGGGAGACGTACTTC,CASRLNDRETYF
TRBV5-1,TRBJ2-3,TRBD2,TGCGCCAGCAGCTTGACTCGCGGGGGGGCAAGCGATACGCAGTATTTT,CASSLTRGGASDTQYF
TRBV15,TRBJ2-1,.,TGTGCCACCAGCAGAGATTCCGCCTACAATGAGCAGTTCTTC,CATSRDSAYNEQFF
TRBV7-2,TRBJ1-2,.,TGTGCCAGCAGCAGGGACTTCAGCGGCTACACCTTC,CASSRDFSGYTF